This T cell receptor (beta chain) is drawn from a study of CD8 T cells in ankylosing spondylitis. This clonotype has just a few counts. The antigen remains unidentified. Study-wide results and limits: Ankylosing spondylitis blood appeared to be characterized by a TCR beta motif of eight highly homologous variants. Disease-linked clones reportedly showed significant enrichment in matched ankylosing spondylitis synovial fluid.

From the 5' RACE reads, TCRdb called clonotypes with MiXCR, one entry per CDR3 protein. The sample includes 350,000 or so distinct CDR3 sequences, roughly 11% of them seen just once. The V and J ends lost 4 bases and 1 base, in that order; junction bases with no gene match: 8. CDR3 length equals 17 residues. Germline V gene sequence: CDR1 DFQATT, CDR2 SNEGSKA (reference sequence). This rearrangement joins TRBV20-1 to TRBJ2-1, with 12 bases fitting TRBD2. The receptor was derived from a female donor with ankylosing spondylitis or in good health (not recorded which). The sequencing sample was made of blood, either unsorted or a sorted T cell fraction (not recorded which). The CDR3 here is CSAMGLAGAGSYNEQFF. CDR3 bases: TGCAGTGCTATGGGACTAGCGGGTGCGGGTTCCTACAATGAGCAGTTCTTC.